This paragraph covers one TCR beta chain sequence. V shed 7 bases and J shed 1 base, with 16 bases lying between them. This CDR3 is built from 15 residues. Per germline, CDR1 MDHEN and CDR2 SYDVKM. This sample is drawn from a study of blood T cell repertoires in COVID-19. Methods used by the authors: Estimated nucleated cell counts came from reference gene primer amplification. Method: immunoSEQ multiplex PCR; TCRdb's copy keeps in-frame clones and lacks some. That table gives V, J and clone size, and the DNA gave D and trimming. The sample holds around 280,000 clones, 85% to 90% seen once. In assigning cohorts, the study relied on participant-reported clinical history.

The chain links TRBV28 to TRBJ1-1, with D possibly TRBD1 on 5 matching bases. The origin of this receptor is a woman aged 18-30 years with acute COVID-19. Sequencing was performed on PBMCs or T cells enriched from blood (not recorded which). The CDR3 DNA is TGTGCCAGCAACACGCCCGGCGGGGGGAACACTGAAGCTTTCTTT. The encoded protein is CASNTPGGGNTEAFF.